This T cell receptor beta chain was recovered during a study of T cells in women clearing cervical HPV infection. About the study: Women with histologically confirmed HPV16-related CIN3 or worse, 2 with invasive cancer, served as cases. Whole-study results and caveats: T-cell numbers per sample were unknown and may explain richness differences.

The method was immunoSEQ multiplex PCR; TCRdb's version includes in-frame clones alone and lacks a portion of them. Found here are 25,000 to 35,000 clones; the top ten clones hold 2.5% to 3%. The CDR3 has 14 amino acids. Germline CDR1 reads SEHNR; CDR2 reads FQNEAQ (reference sequence). Trimming took 5 bases from V and 5 from J, leaving 13 bases between them. For this clone: Its antigen is currently unknown. The read is 3 residues too short to cover the CDR3 end, so that end is filled in from the germline J gene.

Sample: blood buffy coat. The source of this sequence is a woman aged 18 to 75 with a cervical HPV16 infection that either progressed to CIN3+ or cleared (not recorded which). The chain combines TRBV7-9 with TRBJ1-5; a weak D match, TRBD1 (6 bases). The part of the CDR3 DNA that was read is TGTGCCAGCAGCCCGAAGGGGGGGGATCAGCCC. Amino acids: CASSPKGGDQP. The CDR3, in full, reads CASSPKGGDQPQHF.